These 9 T cell receptor beta chains originate from one sample sequenced in a study of cytomegalovirus exposure and HLA in healthy donors (dated by TCRdb to the late 2010s). Libraries were constructed by the immunoSEQ multiplex PCR assay. For the multiplex PCR, a mixture combining 60 forward primers for TCR Vbeta segments and 13 reverse primers for TCR Jbeta segments was used. TCRdb retrieved this table from immuneACCESS and kept in-frame rearrangements only. Not all clones are present; in checked studies, unresolved V genes account for under half, and no reason is known for the remainder. The sample table shows tens of thousands of clones, and roughly 76% are seen once. Together, the top ten hold over 10% of the sample. Source material: PBMCs. The receptors stem from a male donor in good health and CMV-seropositive.

V gene TRBV6-1 combines with J gene TRBJ1-2; TRBD1 is a possible D gene (6 bases). V was pared by 4 bases and J by 3 bases, with 15 bases between. Germline CDR1 is MNHNS and CDR2 is SASEGT. The length of the CDR3 is 15 residues. CDR3 nucleotide sequence: TGTGCCAGCAGTGGCCAGGGGTCGCGCGACTATGGCTACACCTTC. Its translation: CASSGQGSRDYGYTF.

The chain recombines TRBV6-5 with TRBJ2-5; 9 bases agree with TRBD1. The tail of the sequence fits TRBJ2-7 better, so the J call may be wrong. CDR1 is MNHEY and CDR2 is SVGAGI in the germline V gene. This CDR3 is 15 amino acids long. CDR3 DNA: TGTGCCAGCAGTTACACGGGACAGGGAAGGAACGAGCAGTACTTC. Protein sequence: CASSYTGQGRNEQYF.

This clone turned up a few times. The rearrangement links TRBV6-1 to TRBJ2-7, with TRBD1 identical over 7 bases. CDR1 and CDR2 (germline): MNHNS, SASEGT. This CDR3 has 13 amino acids. The trim removed 10 bases at V and 0 bases at J, leaving 6 bases unmatched. CDR3 bases: TGTGCCACGTTCCGGGACAGCTCCTACGAGCAGTACTTC. Encoded protein: CATFRDSSYEQYF.

The J gene is TRBJ2-1, the V gene TRBV6-5; 8 positions match TRBD2. This CDR3 contains 15 residues. The junction had 6 bases not matched to a gene; V was cut back by 0 bases and J by 8 bases. CDR1 is MNHEY, CDR2 SVGAGI, per germline. The CDR3 reads CASSYSNRGGHEQFF. The CDR3 coding sequence is TGTGCCAGCAGTTACTCGAACCGGGGGGGCCATGAGCAGTTCTTC.

V is TRBV5-4 and J is TRBJ2-5; 9 bases line up with TRBD2. Trimming took 1 base from V and 4 from J; bases not matched to a gene: 8. The CDR3 length is 16 residues. Germline V lookup: CDR1 SGHNT, CDR2 YYREEE (reference sequence). The CDR3 coding sequence is TGTGCCAGCAGCTTGCGCGCGGGGGGGCTTGGAGAGACCCAGTACTTC. Translating gives CASSLRAGGLGETQYF.

In DNA, the CDR3 is TGTGCCAGCAGTTGGAGATTCGGAGGGAGAGCTGGCTACGAGCAGTACTTC. Translated: CASSWRFGGRAGYEQYF. The chain is built from TRBV28 and TRBJ2-7, with D perhaps matching TRBD2 (6 bases). The CDR3 covers 17 residues. The V and J ends lost 4 bases and 3 bases respectively, with 22 bases between them. Germline values: CDR1 MDHEN, CDR2 SYDVKM.

The chain combines TRBV27 with TRBJ2-4; 12 positions agree with TRBD1. Germline V gene lookup returns CDR1 MNHEY and CDR2 SMNVEV (reference sequence). CDR3 length: 16 residues. The V and J ends lost 6 bases and 1 base, in that order; junction bases with no gene match: 4. DNA for the CDR3: TGTGCCAGCAGCCGGGGACAGGGGGCGGCCAAAAACATTCAGTACTTC. Translated, it gives CASSRGQGAAKNIQYF.

This clone occurred once. This chain joins TRBV30 and TRBJ2-5; tentatively, D is TRBD2 (5 bases). The J call could be wrong; TRBJ2-7 is a better fit for the DNA end. Per the germline V gene, CDR1 is GTSNPN and CDR2 is SVGIG (reference sequence). The CDR3 runs 12 residues. CDR3 nucleotides: TGTGCCTGGAGTAGCGGCAGCTACGAGCAGTACTTC. Translation gives CAWSSGSYEQYF.

The chain carries TRBV11-2 and TRBJ2-1, with 10 bases that match TRBD1. V was pared by 2 bases and J by 5 bases, with 6 bases of the junction left unmatched. This CDR3 contains 16 residues. CDR1 and CDR2 (germline): SGHAT, FQNNGV. CDR3 residues: CASSLRVGQGNNEQFF. DNA for the CDR3: TGTGCCAGCAGCTTAAGGGTGGGACAGGGGAACAATGAGCAGTTCTTC.